Described below is a single TCR beta chain sequence and its context. No antigen is known for it. This specimen comes from a study of identical twins. The V gene lost 4 bases and the J gene lost 2 bases, with 13 bases spanning the gap. CDR3 size: 15 residues. Germline V lookup: CDR1 SNHLY, CDR2 FYNNEI. MiXCR, run by TCRdb on the 5' RACE reads, gives a single entry per CDR3 protein. The sample carries hundreds of thousands of distinct CDR3 sequences, more than 6.5% recorded once. Study-level results: One should note that invariant MAIT and iNKT cells could partly confound zero-insertion analyses. Twin pairs' shared out-of-frame alpha sequences were enriched in low generation probability. Insertions were reduced in abundant cord blood beta clonotypes but not in memory repertoires.

This same sample was also part of a study on yellow fever vaccine responses in identical twins.

The source is a woman aged 18-30 years in good health. The V gene is TRBV2, the J gene TRBJ2-3; no definite D call. Sequenced: PBMCs. In nucleotides, the CDR3 is TGTGCCAGCAGTGGGGCAAGGAGAAACACAGATACGCAGTATTTT. Protein: CASSGARRNTDTQYF.